These T cell receptor beta chains were read from a single sample in a study of blood T cell repertoires in COVID-19. The method was immunoSEQ multiplex PCR; TCRdb's version includes in-frame clones alone and lacks a portion of them. The table includes fewer than 200,000 clones, about nine tenths detected once. Sequencing was performed on peripheral blood. The receptors come from a woman between 45 and 65 years old with acute or convalescent COVID-19. CDR3s include the opening cysteine and the closing phenylalanine or tryptophan. Each record gives: V gene, CDR3 length, J gene, D gene, clone size, CDR3 protein, CDR3 DNA. D genes are given only for firm matches. Not every row has a clone size; where given, it reads once, few, many or a size class.

TRBV9	13	TRBJ1-1	NA	once	CASSVAGNTEAFF	TGTGCCAGCAGCGTTGCAGGGAACACTGAAGCTTTCTTT
TRBV10-3	12	TRBJ1-2	TRBD1	NA	CAISGTGGGYTF	TGTGCCATCAGTGGGACAGGGGGTGGCTACACCTTC
TRBV10-2	13	TRBJ2-7	TRBD2	NA	CASRDSKGLSQYF	TGCGCCAGCAGGGATTCTAAGGGACTATCGCAGTACTTC
TRBV20-1	16	TRBJ1-2	NA	NA	CSASSAGLGLGYGYTF	TGCAGTGCTAGTTCGGCAGGGTTGGGCCTCGGGTATGGCTACACCTTC
TRBV30	14	TRBJ2-2	NA	NA	CAWSAGWNTGELFF	TGTGCCTGGAGTGCAGGTTGGAACACCGGGGAGCTGTTTTTT
TRBV27	15	TRBJ2-3	TRBD2	NA	CASSFLAGGPDTQYF	TGTGCCAGCAGTTTTTTAGCGGGAGGGCCAGATACGCAGTATTTT
TRBV5-1	14	TRBJ2-3	TRBD1	NA	CASSYDRGTDTQYF	TGCGCCAGCAGTTATGACAGGGGCACAGATACGCAGTATTTT
TRBV7-9	14	TRBJ1-5	TRBD1	NA	CASSSGGGNQPQHF	TGTGCCAGCAGCTCAGGGGGCGGCAATCAGCCCCAGCATTTT
TRBV5-1	16	TRBJ2-2	TRBD1	NA	CASSLGPGGNTGELFF	TGCGCCAGCAGCTTGGGACCAGGGGGCAACACCGGGGAGCTGTTTTTT
TRBV19	18	TRBJ2-6	NA	once	CASSLSDSYLFGANVPTF	TGTGCCAGTAGTCTCTCTGACAGTTATCTCTTTGGGGCCAACGTCCCGACTTTC
TRBV7-2	14	TRBJ2-7	NA	once	CASSRSGSFYEQYF	TGTGCCAGCAGCCGTAGCGGCTCCTTCTACGAGCAGTACTTC
TRBV11-3	13	TRBJ1-1	NA	NA	CASSFNRNTEAFF	TGTGCCAGCAGCTTTAACAGGAACACTGAAGCTTTCTTT
TRBV15	16	TRBJ2-3	NA	NA	CATSRRSGSLSDTQYF	TGTGCCACCAGCAGAAGGAGCGGGTCGTTATCAGATACGCAGTATTTT
TRBV18	16	TRBJ1-1	NA	NA	CASSLGLTGGQTEAFF	TGTGCCAGCTCACTCGGGTTAACAGGAGGGCAAACTGAAGCTTTCTTT
TRBV3-1/TRBV3-2	16	TRBJ2-5	TRBD2	NA	CASSQVDSGVRETQYF	TGTGCCAGCAGCCAAGTGGATAGCGGGGTGCGGGAGACCCAGTACTTC
TRBV5-1	17	TRBJ2-7	TRBD2	NA	CASSLGGTSGASYEQYF	TGCGCCAGCAGCTTGGGGGGGACTAGCGGGGCCTCCTACGAGCAGTACTTC
TRBV4-3	13	TRBJ2-7	TRBD1	NA	CASSRDRVYEQYF	TGCGCCAGCAGCCGGGACAGGGTGTACGAGCAGTACTTC
TRBV9	13	TRBJ1-2	NA	NA	CASKFSDNYGYTF	TGTGCCAGTAAATTTTCAGATAACTATGGCTACACCTTC
TRBV2	13	TRBJ2-3	TRBD2	NA	CASGRGATDTQYF	TGTGCCAGCGGGCGGGGGGCCACAGATACGCAGTATTTT
TRBV7-8	22	TRBJ2-1	TRBD2	NA	CASSLKRFGGLAGPSSYNEQFF	TGTGCCAGCAGCTTAAAAAGATTTGGGGGACTAGCGGGTCCCTCCTCCTACAATGAGCAGTTCTTC
TRBV4-3	16	TRBJ2-3	NA	NA	CASSQERRLRADTQYF	TGCGCCAGCAGCCAAGAGAGGAGGCTCAGAGCAGATACGCAGTATTTT
TRBV19	14	TRBJ2-5	TRBD2	NA	CASNFGTSEETQYF	TGTGCCAGTAATTTTGGGACTAGCGAAGAGACCCAGTACTTC